These 30 T cell receptor beta chains came from one sample sequenced in a study of T cells in localized non-small cell lung cancer. Produced via immunoSEQ multiplex PCR; TCRdb's table is partial and in-frame only. The repertoire consists of about 31,000 clones, with approximately 86% occurring once and the leading ten covering 3.5% to 5%. The sample consisted of peripheral blood mononuclear cells, taken before any cancer treatment. The origin of the receptors is a woman aged 35 to 70 with stage III lung adenocarcinoma.

The rearrangement links TRBV27 to TRBJ1-5, with D tentatively TRBD1 (5 bases). Per the germline V gene, CDR1 is MNHEY and CDR2 is SMNVEV (reference sequence). The V gene lost 6 bases and the J gene lost 2 bases, with 11 bases spanning the gap. The CDR3 covers 14 residues. The CDR3 sequence is CASRGVMGNQPQHF. DNA of the CDR3: TGTGCCAGCAGAGGGGTAATGGGCAATCAGCCCCAGCATTTT.

This clone has only a few counts. The V call is TRBV6-1, the J call TRBJ2-2; 8 bases agree with TRBD1. CDR3 size: 15 residues. CDR1 and CDR2 (germline): MNHNS, SASEGT. The ends lost 3 bases at V and 6 bases at J; junction bases unmatched: 6. CDR3 sequence: CASSERDRISGELFF. The CDR3 DNA is TGTGCCAGCAGTGAGCGGGACAGGATATCCGGGGAGCTGTTTTTT.

The gene calls are TRBV14 and TRBJ2-7, with TRBD1 as a possible D gene (6 bases). The germline V gene has CDR1 SGHDN and CDR2 FVKESK. V was shortened by 0 bases and J by 5 bases, with 11 bases between the two germline ends. CDR3 length: 14 residues. The CDR3 DNA is TGTGCCAGCAGCCAAGAGGTGGCAGGGGACGAGCAGTACTTC. As protein: CASSQEVAGDEQYF. The full variable domain, rest sourced from reference TRBV14 and TRBJ2-7, is EAGVTQFPSHSVIEKGQTVTLRCDPISGHDNLYWYRRVMGKEIKFLLHFVKESKQDESGMPNNRFLAERTGGTYSTLKVQPAELEDSGVYFCASSQEVAGDEQYFGPGTRLTVT.

The chain has TRBV12-5 and TRBJ2-5, with D tentatively TRBD2 (6 bases). The CDR3 consists of 14 residues. The V end lost 0 bases, the J end lost 3 bases, and 8 bases lay between the germline ends. CDR1 and CDR2 (germline): LGHNT, FRNRAP. CDR3 protein: CASGLVTGEETQYF. The CDR3 region has the DNA TGTGCTAGTGGTTTGGTCACGGGAGAAGAGACCCAGTACTTC.

The rearrangement joins TRBV30 to TRBJ1-2; a weak D match, TRBD1 (6 bases). Trimming removed 3 bases from V and 8 bases from J, with 10 bases in between. Germline CDR1 is GTSNPN and CDR2 is SVGIG (reference sequence). The length of the CDR3 is 11 residues. CDR3 sequence (DNA): TGTGCCTGGAGGTGGGGGGGCGGCTACACCTTC. Its protein product is CAWRWGGGYTF.

The J gene is TRBJ1-2, the V gene TRBV10-3; no reliable D call. The CDR3 is 14 residues long. Germline V gives CDR1 ENHRY, CDR2 SYGVKD. Trimming stripped 6 bases from V and 1 base from J, with 12 bases between. As DNA, the CDR3 is TGTGCCATCAGGGGAGATGATCATAACTATGGCTACACCTTC. Amino acids: CAIRGDDHNYGYTF.

This sequence joins TRBV5-4 and TRBJ1-2; 8 bases match TRBD1. The germline V gene has CDR1 SGHNT and CDR2 YYREEE (reference sequence). The trim removed 5 bases at V and 5 bases at J, leaving 14 bases unmatched. The CDR3 runs to 16 residues. Here the CDR3 DNA reads TGTGCCAGCAGTCAGGGCCGGGACAGGCGTGGATATGGCTACACCTTC. As protein: CASSQGRDRRGYGYTF.

This chain links TRBV20-1 with TRBJ1-1; unclear D gene. V was clipped by 5 bases and J by 1 base, with 5 bases between them. CDR3 length equals 11 residues. Germline V gene data show CDR1 as DFQATT and CDR2 as SNEGSKA (reference sequence). In nucleotides, the CDR3 is TGCAGTGCTTCAACGAACACTGAAGCTTTCTTT. This translates into CSASTNTEAFF.

This clone was picked up a small number of times. The chain has TRBV10-2 and TRBJ1-1; 7 nucleotides align to TRBD1. The CDR3 runs 13 residues. Germline V gene data show CDR1 as WSHSY and CDR2 as SAAADI. V gave up 7 bases and J gave up 4 bases; unmatched junction bases: 6. The CDR3 reads CASTPGGSTEAFF. The CDR3, as DNA: TGCGCCAGCACCCCAGGGGGAAGCACTGAAGCTTTCTTT.

The V call is TRBV7-8, the J call TRBJ1-5, with D maybe TRBD1 (6 bases). From germline, CDR1 is SGHVS and CDR2 FQNEAQ. The V end lost 1 base, the J end lost 2 bases, and 15 bases lay between the germline ends. The CDR3 totals 17 residues. The CDR3 nucleotides are TGTGCCAGCAGCTTAGGGGTGCGGGCAGGGGGCAATCAGCCCCAGCATTTT. Translated: CASSLGVRAGGNQPQHF.

Comment on this clone: Compared with germline, one end of the junction differs, possibly owing to a read error. V usage is TRBV10-3 and J usage is TRBJ1-5; a possible D gene is TRBD1 (5 bases). Germline values: CDR1 ENHRY, CDR2 SYGVKD. This CDR3 comprises 12 residues. As DNA, the CDR3 is TGTGCCATCAGAGAGTGGGGGGGGCCCCAGCATTTT. Its protein product is CAIREWGGPQHF.

The CDR3 DNA follows: TGCGCCAGCAGCCCCACTCAACTAGCGTACACCGGGGAGCTGTTTTTT. It encodes CASSPTQLAYTGELFF. The J gene is TRBJ2-2, the V gene TRBV4-1, with 7 bases aligning to TRBD2. The CDR3 spans 16 residues. V was pared by 4 bases and J by 3 bases, with 8 bases of the junction left unmatched. Germline values: CDR1 MGHRA, CDR2 YSYEKL.

This clone has more than one count but fewer than ten. The chain uses TRBV5-4 and TRBJ1-2; unclear D gene. The length of the CDR3 is 15 residues. CDR1 is SGHNT and CDR2 is YYREEE in the germline V gene (reference sequence). Trimming took off 8 bases at V and 5 bases at J, with 22 bases between the two ends. CDR3: CASTLNQGSPYGYTF. The CDR3 DNA reads TGTGCCAGTACCCTTAACCAAGGATCACCATATGGCTACACCTTC.

This chain connects TRBV6-5 to TRBJ2-7; maybe TRBD2 (6 bases). Germline loops: CDR1 MNHEY, CDR2 SVGAGI. V lost 0 bases and J lost 9, with 9 bases in between. The CDR3 is 12 residues long. Here the CDR3 reads CASSYSGGRQYF. As DNA, the CDR3 is TGTGCCAGCAGTTACTCAGGAGGGCGGCAGTACTTC.

The V and J genes are TRBV7-2 and TRBJ1-1; D is uncertain. V shed 5 bases and J shed 1 base, with 8 bases lying between them. The germline V gene has CDR1 SGHTA and CDR2 FQGNSA. The CDR3 extends over 13 amino acids. In nucleotides, the CDR3 is TGTGCCAGCAGCACCGACACGAACACTGAAGCTTTCTTT. This encodes CASSTDTNTEAFF.

The V call is TRBV29-1, the J call TRBJ2-7; TRBD1 aligns across 11 bases. CDR1 SQVTM and CDR2 ANQGSEA come from the germline V gene. The CDR3 has 13 amino acids. V was clipped by 7 bases and J by 5 bases; unmatched bases: 7. The CDR3 nucleotides are TGCAGCGCCGGAGGACAGGGGGCGGACGAGCAGTACTTC. Protein sequence: CSAGGQGADEQYF.

The chain couples TRBV18 to TRBJ2-7, with 8 bases that match TRBD1. CDR1 and CDR2 from the germline V gene are KGHSH and LQKENI. The CDR3 runs to 14 residues. The trim removed 8 bases at V and 0 bases at J, leaving 6 bases unmatched. The CDR3 DNA reads TGTGCCAGCACCACAGGGGGGAGCTCCTACGAGCAGTACTTC. Translating gives CASTTGGSSYEQYF.

The J gene is TRBJ2-1, the V gene TRBV30, with 10 bases that match TRBD2. The CDR3 is 14 residues long. J lost 8 bases, V lost 1 base, and 5 bases had no gene match. The V gene's germline CDR1 is GTSNPN and CDR2 SVGIG (reference sequence). The CDR3 DNA reads as TGTGCCTGGAGTGAGGGACTAGCGTCCGATGAGCAGTTCTTC. Residues: CAWSEGLASDEQFF.

This clone was seen just once. The rearrangement links TRBV19 to TRBJ1-1; TRBD1 matches 7 bases. Germline-derived CDR1 and CDR2 are LNHDA and SQIVND (reference sequence). CDR3 length equals 16 residues. The ends lost 4 bases at V and 0 bases at J; junction bases unmatched: 8. The CDR3 nucleotides are TGTGCCAGTAGTACTGGGCAGGGGGGAATGAACACTGAAGCTTTCTTT. It codes for CASSTGQGGMNTEAFF.

The genes are TRBV6-5 and TRBJ1-1; 7 bases are a match to TRBD1. The length of the CDR3 is 13 residues. Losses at the gene ends were 2 bases for V and 9 bases for J; bases not matched to a gene: 6. Germline lookup yields CDR1 MNHEY and CDR2 SVGAGI. The CDR3 region is CASSYRDSQKAFF. The CDR3 DNA sequence: TGTGCCAGCAGTTACAGGGACAGTCAAAAAGCTTTCTTT.

The CDR3 DNA sequence: TGTGCATGCCGGGCCCGACAGGCGCAGTATTTT. This sequence encodes CACRARQAQYF. The V and J genes are TRBV28 and TRBJ2-3, with a tentative D call TRBD1 (6 bases). Germline V gives CDR1 MDHEN, CDR2 SYDVKM. This CDR3 spans 11 amino acids.

This chain connects TRBV6-5 to TRBJ1-1, with 7 positions matching TRBD1. V was pared by 0 bases and J by 1 base, with 5 bases of the junction left unmatched. Germline V lookup: CDR1 MNHEY, CDR2 SVGAGI. This CDR3 is built from 16 residues. CDR3 amino acids: CASSYSGTVWNTEAFF. In DNA, the CDR3 is TGTGCCAGCAGTTACTCCGGGACAGTCTGGAACACTGAAGCTTTCTTT.

The CDR3 loop is CAISESGQAPGTQYF. The CDR3 coding sequence is TGTGCCATCAGTGAGTCGGGCCAGGCCCCCGGTACGCAGTATTTT. The chain carries TRBV10-3 and TRBJ2-3; no firm D call. Germline V gene sequence: CDR1 ENHRY, CDR2 SYGVKD. Trimming took 0 bases from V and 8 from J, leaving 15 bases between them. The CDR3 totals 15 residues.

The chain recombines TRBV5-1 with TRBJ1-4; possible D gene TRBD1, 5 bases. The germline V gene has CDR1 SGHRS and CDR2 YFSETQ. The CDR3 extends over 15 amino acids. V was shortened by 0 bases and J by 7 bases, with 13 bases between the two germline ends. The CDR3 nucleotides are TGCGCCAGCAGCTTGGCCGCGGGGGGTCCTGAAAAACTGTTTTTT. The encoded protein is CASSLAAGGPEKLFF.

V and J are TRBV7-8 and TRBJ1-1; D not certain. Germline lookup yields CDR1 SGHVS and CDR2 FQNEAQ. This CDR3 is built from 13 residues. V lost 5 bases and J lost 7, with 14 bases in between. The CDR3 DNA is TGTGCCAGCAGCGAAAAGGACGGGATTGAAGCTTTCTTT. It specifies CASSEKDGIEAFF.

The chain joins TRBV9 to TRBJ1-4, with 11 bases aligning to TRBD1. The V gene end was trimmed by 2 bases and the J gene end by 7 bases; junction bases not matched to a gene: 4. The germline V gene encodes CDR1 SGDLS and CDR2 YYNGEE. The CDR3 has 15 residues. CDR3 protein: CASSVAGTGGEKLFF. CDR3 nucleotide sequence: TGTGCCAGCAGCGTGGCCGGGACAGGGGGTGAAAAACTGTTTTTT. Full variable domain (outside the CDR3, taken from reference TRBV9 and TRBJ1-4): DSGVTQTPKHLITATGQRVTLRCSPRSGDLSVYWYQQSLDQGLQFLIQYYNGEERAKGNILERFSAQQFPDLHSELNLSSLELGDSALYFCASSVAGTGGEKLFFGSGTQLSVL.

The chain is built from TRBV5-1 and TRBJ1-1, with D possibly being TRBD1 (6 bases). The V end was cut by 2 bases, the J end by 1 base, with 12 bases between. The CDR3 contains 15 residues. In germline, CDR1 is SGHRS, CDR2 YFSETQ. CDR3 sequence: CASSFQGWTNTEAFF. For the CDR3, the DNA is TGCGCCAGCAGCTTCCAGGGGTGGACGAACACTGAAGCTTTCTTT.

The gene calls are TRBV9 and TRBJ1-6; the D gene is possibly TRBD1 (5 bases). This CDR3 comprises 16 residues. Germline V CDR1 and CDR2: SGDLS, YYNGEE. V was trimmed by 0 bases and J by 7 bases, leaving 14 bases between them. The CDR3 bases are TGTGCCAGCAGCGTAGCGGCCGGGACGGGGAATTCACCCCTCCACTTT. This encodes CASSVAAGTGNSPLHF.

The V and J genes are TRBV2 and TRBJ2-5; unclear D gene. The CDR3 runs 13 residues. Deletions cut 6 bases from V and 0 bases from J, with 8 bases between. CDR1 SNHLY and CDR2 FYNNEI come from the germline V gene. The CDR3 here is CASRPDYQETQYF. The CDR3 nucleotides are TGTGCCAGCAGACCCGACTACCAAGAGACCCAGTACTTC.

This clone turned up a few times. J is TRBJ1-1 and V is TRBV28; D call uncertain. Germline V CDR1 and CDR2: MDHEN, SYDVKM. V shed 7 bases and J shed 9 bases, with 21 bases lying between them. This CDR3 has 14 residues. CDR3 nucleotides: TGTGCCAGCACCACTAGCCCCCGGGCGGATAAAGCTTTCTTT. This gives the protein CASTTSPRADKAFF. The full variable domain, its missing parts supplied by reference TRBV28 and TRBJ1-1, is DVKVTQSSRYLVKRTGEKVFLECVQDMDHENMFWYRQDPGLGLRLIYFSYDVKMKEKGDIPEGYSVSREKKERFSLILESASTNQTSMYLCASTTSPRADKAFFGQGTRLTVV.